Listed below are T cell receptor beta chains from one sample, sequenced in a study of cytomegalovirus exposure and HLA in healthy donors. Assay: immunoSEQ multiplex PCR; the TCRdb copy retains only in-frame clones and omits some. Among about 140,000 clones listed, 55% to 80% were seen once. The sample comprised PBMCs. The receptor source for this set is a woman in her thirties or forties in good health and CMV-seronegative. The CDR3 runs from the conserved cysteine through the conserved F or W. A D gene is named only where the DNA matches it firmly. The size field is filled for only some rows; it gives once, few, many or a size class.

V: TRBV5-4; D: TRBD1; J: TRBJ2-7; size: -; CDR3: CASSRDRVFSYEQYF; DNA: TGTGCCAGCAGCCGGGACAGGGTGTTCTCCTACGAGCAGTACTTC
V: TRBV10-3; D: TRBD2; J: TRBJ2-1; size: -; CDR3: CAISTSGVVRNEQFF; DNA: TGTGCCATCAGTACTAGCGGGGTGGTAAGGAATGAGCAGTTCTTC
V: TRBV4-1; D: TRBD1; J: TRBJ2-7; size: -; CDR3: CASSRLPGQSYEQYF; DNA: TGCGCCAGCAGCCGCCTCCCGGGACAGAGCTACGAGCAGTACTTC
V: TRBV19; D: TRBD2; J: TRBJ2-1; size: once; CDR3: CASSQGLATTNEIDEQFF; DNA: TGTGCCAGTAGCCAGGGACTAGCTACCACAAATGAGATCGATGAGCAGTTCTTC
V: TRBV7-2; D: TRBD1; J: TRBJ1-1; size: -; CDR3: CASSLGSGGRMNTEAFF; DNA: TGTGCCAGCAGCTTAGGATCAGGGGGACGAATGAACACTGAAGCTTTCTTT
V: TRBV2; D: TRBD2; J: TRBJ2-1; size: -; CDR3: CASRALSGGFYNEQFF; DNA: TGTGCCAGCAGAGCATTGAGCGGGGGGTTTTACAATGAGCAGTTCTTC
V: TRBV7-3; D: TRBD1; J: TRBJ2-5; size: -; CDR3: CASSLMGQGQETQYF; DNA: TGTGCCAGCAGCTTAATGGGACAGGGCCAAGAGACCCAGTACTTC
V: TRBV11-1; D: -; J: TRBJ1-1; size: -; CDR3: CASNTPGRGLGTEAFF; DNA: TGTGCCAGCAACACCCCTGGCAGGGGTCTCGGGACTGAAGCTTTCTTT
V: TRBV6-5; D: -; J: TRBJ1-5; size: -; CDR3: CASRTGVEAQPQHF; DNA: TGTGCCAGCAGGACAGGCGTCGAGGCTCAGCCCCAGCATTTT
V: TRBV7-9; D: TRBD1; J: TRBJ2-2; size: -; CDR3: CASSDRVDGELFF; DNA: TGTGCCAGCAGCGACAGGGTAGACGGGGAGCTGTTTTTT
V: TRBV5-8; D: -; J: TRBJ1-3; size: -; CDR3: CASSFIGNTIYF; DNA: TGTGCCAGCAGCTTTATTGGAAACACCATATATTTT
V: TRBV29-1; D: TRBD1; J: TRBJ1-3; size: -; CDR3: CSVRAYDRGYGNTIYF; DNA: TGCAGCGTTCGGGCCTATGACAGGGGATATGGAAACACCATATATTTT
V: TRBV5-1; D: -; J: TRBJ1-1; size: -; CDR3: CASFPPGNTEAFF; DNA: TGCGCCAGCTTTCCTCCCGGGAACACTGAAGCTTTCTTT
V: TRBV2; D: -; J: TRBJ2-3; size: -; CDR3: CASTTTYDTQYF; DNA: TGTGCCAGCACGACAACTTACGATACGCAGTATTTT
V: TRBV4-1; D: -; J: TRBJ1-1; size: -; CDR3: CASRQQLRLNTEAFF; DNA: TGCGCCAGCAGACAACAACTAAGGCTGAACACTGAAGCTTTCTTT
V: TRBV5-1; D: TRBD1; J: TRBJ2-7; size: few; CDR3: CASSLGGTGGGYEQYF; DNA: TGCGCCAGCAGCTTGGGTGGGACAGGGGGCGGATACGAGCAGTACTTC